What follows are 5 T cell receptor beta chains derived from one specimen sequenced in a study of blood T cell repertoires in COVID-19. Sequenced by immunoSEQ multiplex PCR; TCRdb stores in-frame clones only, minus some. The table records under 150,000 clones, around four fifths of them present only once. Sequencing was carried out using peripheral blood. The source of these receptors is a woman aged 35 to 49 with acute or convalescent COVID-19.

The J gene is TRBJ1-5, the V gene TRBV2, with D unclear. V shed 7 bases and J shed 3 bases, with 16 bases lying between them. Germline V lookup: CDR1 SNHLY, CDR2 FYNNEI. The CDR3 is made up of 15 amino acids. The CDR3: CASNPQPVLNQPQHF. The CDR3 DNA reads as TGTGCCAGCAACCCCCAACCGGTGCTCAATCAGCCCCAGCATTTT.

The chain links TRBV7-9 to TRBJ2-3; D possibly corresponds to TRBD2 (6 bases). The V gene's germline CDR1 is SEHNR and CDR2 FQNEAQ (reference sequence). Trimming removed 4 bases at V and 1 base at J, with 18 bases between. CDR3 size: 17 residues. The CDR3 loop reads CASSWSPTRDRTDTQYF. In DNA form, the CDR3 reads TGTGCCAGCAGCTGGAGCCCGACTAGAGACCGCACAGATACGCAGTATTTT.

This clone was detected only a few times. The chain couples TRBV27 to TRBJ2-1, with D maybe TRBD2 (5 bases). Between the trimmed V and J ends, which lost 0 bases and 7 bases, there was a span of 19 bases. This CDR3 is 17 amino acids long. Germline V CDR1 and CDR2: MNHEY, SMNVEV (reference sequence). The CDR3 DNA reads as TGTGCCAGCAGTTTATCTTCCGGCCAGGCAAGGAGGAATGAGCAGTTCTTC. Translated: CASSLSSGQARRNEQFF.

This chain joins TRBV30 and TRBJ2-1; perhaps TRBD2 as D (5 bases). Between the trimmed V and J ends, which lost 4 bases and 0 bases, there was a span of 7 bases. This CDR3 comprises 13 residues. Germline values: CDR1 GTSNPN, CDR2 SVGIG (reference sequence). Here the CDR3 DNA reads TGTGCCTGGAAAAGCGGCTCCTACAATGAGCAGTTCTTC. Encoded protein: CAWKSGSYNEQFF.

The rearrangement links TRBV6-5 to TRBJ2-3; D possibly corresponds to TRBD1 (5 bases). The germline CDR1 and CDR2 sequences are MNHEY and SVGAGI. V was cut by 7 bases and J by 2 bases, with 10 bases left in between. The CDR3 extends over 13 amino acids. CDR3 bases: TGTGCCAGCATTGGGGCGAACACAGATACGCAGTATTTT. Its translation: CASIGANTDTQYF.